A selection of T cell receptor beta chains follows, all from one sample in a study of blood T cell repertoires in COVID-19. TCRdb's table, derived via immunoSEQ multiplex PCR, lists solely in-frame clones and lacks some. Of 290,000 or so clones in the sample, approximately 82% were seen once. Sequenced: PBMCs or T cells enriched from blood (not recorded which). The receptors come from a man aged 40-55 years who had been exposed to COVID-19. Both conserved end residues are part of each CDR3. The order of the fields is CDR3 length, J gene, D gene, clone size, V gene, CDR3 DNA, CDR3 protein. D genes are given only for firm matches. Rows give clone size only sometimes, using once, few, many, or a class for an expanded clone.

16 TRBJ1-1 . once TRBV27 TGTGCCAGCAGTTTATTTTCGGGTTTGGGGAACACTGAAGCTTTCTTT CASSLFSGLGNTEAFF
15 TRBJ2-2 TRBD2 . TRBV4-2 TGTGCCGCGAGTTTGGCGGGAGGGGGTACCGGGGAGCTGTTTTTT CAASLAGGGTGELFF
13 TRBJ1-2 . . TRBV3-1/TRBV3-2 TGTGCCAGCAGCCCACAGACTAACTATGGCTACACCTTC CASSPQTNYGYTF
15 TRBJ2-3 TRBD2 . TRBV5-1 TGCGCCAGCAGCAAGCCAGCGGGAGGTGTGGATACGCAGTATTTT CASSKPAGGVDTQYF
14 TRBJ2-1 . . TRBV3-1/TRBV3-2 TGTGCCAGCAGCCAAAATCCTGGCACAAATGAGCAGTTCTTC CASSQNPGTNEQFF
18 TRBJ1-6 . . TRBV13 TGTGCCAGCAGCTTAGGGGGTGGTGGAGCCCAGTATAATTCACCCCTCCACTTT CASSLGGGGAQYNSPLHF
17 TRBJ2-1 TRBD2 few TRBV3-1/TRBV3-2 TGTGCCAGCAGCCCGACCGGGACTATAGGACTCATGCTCGAGCAGTTCTTC CASSPTGTIGLMLEQFF
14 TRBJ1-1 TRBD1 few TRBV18 TGTGCCAGCTCACGAAGGGACAGCTACACTGAAGCTTTCTTT CASSRRDSYTEAFF
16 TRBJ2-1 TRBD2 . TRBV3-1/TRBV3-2 TGTGCCAGCAGCCAAGAAGGGCGGGGGGCATACAATGAGCAGTTCTTC CASSQEGRGAYNEQFF
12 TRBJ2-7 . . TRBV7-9 TGTGCCAGCATGGGGACATCCTACGAGCAGTACTTC CASMGTSYEQYF
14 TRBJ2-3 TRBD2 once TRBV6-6 TGTGCCAGCAGTTATGCGGGAGCCACAGATACGCAGTATTTT CASSYAGATDTQYF
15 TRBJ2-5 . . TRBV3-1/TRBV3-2 TGTGCCAGCAGCCAAGACCTAGGGGCACGCGGTACCCAGTACTTC CASSQDLGARGTQYF
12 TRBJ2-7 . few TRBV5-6 TGTGCCAGCAGCTTGGTATCCTACGAGCAGTACTTC CASSLVSYEQYF
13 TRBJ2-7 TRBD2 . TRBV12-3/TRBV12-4 TGTGCCAGCAGTGAGGGACTAGCCTACGAGCAGTACTTC CASSEGLAYEQYF
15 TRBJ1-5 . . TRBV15 TGTGCCACCAGCAGAGACCCTTATAGCAATCAGCCCCAGCATTTT CATSRDPYSNQPQHF
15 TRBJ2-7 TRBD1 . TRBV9 TGTGCCAGCAGCGTTGGGACAGGGGTCTCCTACGAGCAGTACTTC CASSVGTGVSYEQYF